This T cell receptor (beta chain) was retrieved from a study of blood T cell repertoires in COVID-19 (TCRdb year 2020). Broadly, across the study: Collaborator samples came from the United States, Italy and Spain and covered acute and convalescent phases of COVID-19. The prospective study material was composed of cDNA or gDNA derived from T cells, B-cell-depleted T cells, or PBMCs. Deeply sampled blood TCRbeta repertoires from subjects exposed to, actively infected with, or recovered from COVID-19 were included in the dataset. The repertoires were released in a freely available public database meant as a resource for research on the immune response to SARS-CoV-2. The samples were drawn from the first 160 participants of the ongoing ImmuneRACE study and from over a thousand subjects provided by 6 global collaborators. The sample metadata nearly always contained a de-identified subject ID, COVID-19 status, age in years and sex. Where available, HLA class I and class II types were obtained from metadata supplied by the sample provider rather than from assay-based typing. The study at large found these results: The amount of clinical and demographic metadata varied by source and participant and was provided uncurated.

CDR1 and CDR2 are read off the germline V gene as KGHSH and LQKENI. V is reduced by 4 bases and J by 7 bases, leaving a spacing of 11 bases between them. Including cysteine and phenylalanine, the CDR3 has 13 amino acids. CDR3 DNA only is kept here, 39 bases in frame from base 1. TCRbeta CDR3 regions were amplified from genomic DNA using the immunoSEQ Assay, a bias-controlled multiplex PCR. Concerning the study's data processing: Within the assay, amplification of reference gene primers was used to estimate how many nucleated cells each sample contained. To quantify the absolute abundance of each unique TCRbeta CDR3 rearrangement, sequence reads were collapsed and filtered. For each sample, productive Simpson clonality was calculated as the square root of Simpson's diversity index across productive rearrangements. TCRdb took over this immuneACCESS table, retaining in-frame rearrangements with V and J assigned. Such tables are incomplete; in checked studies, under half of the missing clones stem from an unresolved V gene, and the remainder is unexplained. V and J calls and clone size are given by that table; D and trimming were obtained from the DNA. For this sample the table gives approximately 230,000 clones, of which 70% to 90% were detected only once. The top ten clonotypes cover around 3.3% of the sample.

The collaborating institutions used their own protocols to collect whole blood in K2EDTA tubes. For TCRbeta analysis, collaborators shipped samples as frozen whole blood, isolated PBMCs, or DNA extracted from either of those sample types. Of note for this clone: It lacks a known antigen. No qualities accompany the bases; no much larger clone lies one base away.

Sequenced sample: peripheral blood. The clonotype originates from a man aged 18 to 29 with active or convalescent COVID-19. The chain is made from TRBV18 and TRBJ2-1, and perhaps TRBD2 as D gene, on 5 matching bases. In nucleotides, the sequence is TGTGCCAGCTCACGGGAGAGTAGTAATGAGCAGTTCTTC. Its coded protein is CASSRESSNEQFF.